The 29 T cell receptor beta chains reported below all come from one sample, sequenced in a study of control samples from healthy donors and cancer patients. TCRdb keeps only in-frame clones here, not all; method: immunoSEQ multiplex PCR. Found here are a few hundred thousand clones, approximately 90% of them singletons; the top ten hold around 6.5%. Source material: PBMCs. The receptors derive from a middle-aged man with head and neck cancer.

V is TRBV9 and J is TRBJ2-7; no definite D call. Germline-derived CDR1 and CDR2 are SGDLS and YYNGEE. V was pared by 0 bases and J by 2 bases, with 9 bases between. CDR3 length: 14 residues. The CDR3 loop reads CASSVEDTPYEQYF. CDR3 DNA: TGTGCCAGCAGCGTAGAGGATACTCCCTACGAGCAGTACTTC. The full variable domain, rest sourced from reference TRBV9 and TRBJ2-7, is DSGVTQTPKHLITATGQRVTLRCSPRSGDLSVYWYQQSLDQGLQFLIQYYNGEERAKGNILERFSAQQFPDLHSELNLSSLELGDSALYFCASSVEDTPYEQYFGPGTRLTVT.

The rearrangement uses TRBV2 and TRBJ2-7; possible D gene TRBD2, 6 bases. This CDR3 is built from 12 residues. Germline CDR1 reads SNHLY; CDR2 reads FYNNEI. The V end was cut by 7 bases, the J end by 4 bases, with 11 bases between. In DNA, the CDR3 is TGTGCCAGCAAGGCAGGACTATACGAGCAGTACTTC. Translated: CASKAGLYEQYF. Complete variable domain (other parts from reference TRBV2 and TRBJ2-7): EPEVTQTPSHQVTQMGQEVILRCVPISNHLYFYWYRQILGQKVEFLVSFYNNEISEKSEIFDDQFSVERPDGSNFTLKIRSTKLEDSAMYFCASKAGLYEQYFGPGTRLTVT.

This chain joins TRBV6-5 and TRBJ2-7; tentatively, D is TRBD1 (7 bases). Germline V gene lookup returns CDR1 MNHEY and CDR2 SVGAGI. The CDR3 is 14 amino acids. V was cut by 6 bases and J by 3 bases, with 15 bases left in between. CDR3 nucleotide sequence: TGTGCCAGCAGCAGCTGGGGGGACAGCTACGAGCAGTACTTC. This encodes CASSSWGDSYEQYF.

This chain links TRBV6-2 or TRBV6-3 with TRBJ1-5, with 9 bases fitting TRBD1. Trimming removed 6 bases from V and 4 bases from J; junction bases left unmatched: 4. This CDR3 is built from 14 residues. Germline CDR1 reads MNHEY; CDR2 reads SVGEGT. This CDR3 reads CASSAQGANQPQHF. The CDR3 bases are TGTGCCAGCAGCGCACAGGGGGCAAATCAGCCCCAGCATTTT.

The V call is TRBV14, the J call TRBJ2-7, with 7 bases fitting TRBD1. Germline loops: CDR1 SGHDN, CDR2 FVKESK. This CDR3 has 14 amino acids. J was trimmed by 2 bases and V by 5 bases; bases with no gene match: 6. The CDR3 DNA sequence: TGTGCCAGCAGCTCTTCGACAGGGCCCTACGAGCAGTACTTC. This sequence encodes CASSSSTGPYEQYF. Filled out from reference TRBV14 and TRBJ2-7, the complete variable domain reads EAGVTQFPSHSVIEKGQTVTLRCDPISGHDNLYWYRRVMGKEIKFLLHFVKESKQDESGMPNNRFLAERTGGTYSTLKVQPAELEDSGVYFCASSSSTGPYEQYFGPGTRLTVT.

This chain joins TRBV5-4 and TRBJ1-6, with D possibly being TRBD1 (5 bases). This CDR3 is built from 13 residues. The germline V gene has CDR1 SGHNT and CDR2 YYREEE (reference sequence). The V and J ends lost 10 bases and 10 bases respectively, with 18 bases between them. The CDR3 bases are TGTGCCGACTCGGCGGGGCGTGGGTCACCCCTCCACTTT. Amino acid sequence: CADSAGRGSPLHF. Complete variable domain (other parts from reference TRBV5-4 and TRBJ1-6): ETGVTQSPTHLIKTRGQQVTLRCSSQSGHNTVSWYQQALGQGPQFIFQYYREEENGRGNFPPRFSGLQFPNYSSELNVNALELDDSALYLCADSAGRGSPLHFGNGTRLTVT.

J is TRBJ1-1 and V is TRBV6-4; a weak D match, TRBD1 (6 bases). The CDR3 is made up of 16 amino acids. Germline V lookup: CDR1 MRHNA, CDR2 SNTAGT. Trimming took 2 bases from V and 3 from J, leaving 16 bases between them. This CDR3 is CASSDGLGGGHTEAFF. The CDR3 DNA reads as TGTGCCAGCAGTGACGGACTCGGAGGGGGGCACACTGAAGCTTTCTTT.

The chain joins TRBV2 to TRBJ1-2, with D possibly TRBD1 on 6 matching bases. The CDR3 is 14 amino acids. Per the germline V gene, CDR1 is SNHLY and CDR2 is FYNNEI. V dropped 1 base and J dropped 5 bases, with 11 bases sitting between them. The DNA of the CDR3 is TGTGCCAGCAGTGAAGACAGGGAAACTTATGGCTACACCTTC. The encoded protein is CASSEDRETYGYTF.

This clone was counted between two and nine times. The rearrangement links TRBV2 to TRBJ2-2, with no clear D. In germline, CDR1 is SNHLY, CDR2 FYNNEI. Trimming cost V 8 bases and J 5 bases, with 18 bases left between them. The CDR3 runs to 15 residues. In nucleotides, the CDR3 is TGTGCCAGCCGAAGTTCCCCTGGGCGGACCGGGGAGCTGTTTTTT. Translation: CASRSSPGRTGELFF.

The V and J genes are TRBV6-4 and TRBJ2-3, with D unclear. Trimming cost V 8 bases and J 2 bases, with 14 bases left between them. The CDR3 is 14 residues long. The germline V gene has CDR1 MRHNA and CDR2 SNTAGT. The CDR3 bases are TGTGCCAGCGGCGAGACTGGAGACACAGATACGCAGTATTTT. Residues: CASGETGDTDTQYF.

V and J are TRBV2 and TRBJ1-1; D not resolved. This CDR3 contains 12 residues. The germline V gene encodes CDR1 SNHLY and CDR2 FYNNEI. This CDR3 reads CERPHLNTEAFF. The CDR3 DNA is TGTGAACGGCCACACCTTAACACTGAAGCTTTCTTT.

This clone came up once. The rearrangement joins TRBV11-2 to TRBJ1-3; possibly TRBD1 for D (5 bases). V was trimmed by 10 bases and J by 1 base, leaving 11 bases between them. The CDR3 consists of 13 residues. The V gene's germline CDR1 is SGHAT and CDR2 FQNNGV. CDR3 sequence: CATTTESGNTIYF. In DNA, the CDR3 is TGTGCCACCACGACAGAGTCTGGAAACACCATATATTTT.

The chain joins TRBV11-2 to TRBJ2-3; TRBD2 might be the D (6 bases). Germline V gene lookup returns CDR1 SGHAT and CDR2 FQNNGV. CDR3 size: 14 residues. The V end lost 6 bases, the J end lost 3 bases, and 13 bases lay between the germline ends. CDR3 loop: CASSSDSGTDTQYF. CDR3 DNA: TGTGCCAGCAGTTCGGATAGCGGAACAGATACGCAGTATTTT.

In this sample, this clone turned up once. The rearrangement links TRBV24-1 to TRBJ2-1; TRBD2 is a possible D gene (5 bases). This CDR3 comprises 14 residues. Trimming shortened V by 6 bases and J by 10 bases, and 18 bases separated the two germline ends. Germline V gene lookup returns CDR1 KGHDR and CDR2 SFDVKD. Written as DNA, the CDR3 is TGTGCCACCAGTAGGGCGGGCCCAGCGAACGAGCAGTTCTTC. This sequence encodes CATSRAGPANEQFF.

The chain combines TRBV7-9 with TRBJ2-7; 8 bases are shared with TRBD1. The CDR3 spans 14 residues. With 5 bases clipped from V and 2 bases from J, the junction kept 5 bases outside the gene matches. CDR1 and CDR2 (germline): SEHNR, FQNEAQ (reference sequence). The DNA for the CDR3 is TGTGCCAGCAGCCCGGGACAGGTTCCCTACGAGCAGTACTTC. Its protein product is CASSPGQVPYEQYF.

This clone was detected only once. The chain links TRBV19 to TRBJ1-1; D is uncertain. Per germline, CDR1 LNHDA and CDR2 SQIVND (reference sequence). The CDR3 extends over 13 amino acids. V lost 4 bases, J lost 1 base, and 7 bases lay in between. The CDR3 loop is CASSTNKNTEAFF. DNA of the CDR3: TGTGCCAGTAGTACCAACAAGAACACTGAAGCTTTCTTT.

The chain carries TRBV19 and TRBJ1-5; D uncertain. With 6 bases removed from V and 0 bases from J, the gap between germline ends came to 12 bases. Per the germline V gene, CDR1 is LNHDA and CDR2 is SQIVND (reference sequence). The CDR3 loop spans 15 amino acids. In DNA, the CDR3 is TGTGCCAGTAGCCCCGCTCAATATAGCAATCAGCCCCAGCATTTT. It yields the protein CASSPAQYSNQPQHF.

This sequence joins TRBV4-3 and TRBJ1-2; D gene unclear. The CDR3 length is 16 residues. The ends were cut back, 0 bases at V and 4 bases at J, with 15 bases in the middle. Germline CDR1 and CDR2: LGHNA and YSLEER. CDR3 coding DNA: TGCGCCAGCAGCCAAGACTCCCTTAGGACCATCTATGGCTACACCTTC. Translation: CASSQDSLRTIYGYTF.

The CDR3 protein is CASSPLGANTGELFF. The CDR3 DNA sequence: TGTGCCAGCTCACCACTAGGCGCGAACACCGGGGAGCTGTTTTTT. The chain employs TRBV18 and TRBJ2-2; unclear D gene. The CDR3 covers 15 residues. V lost 1 base and J 0 bases, leaving 6 bases between the germline ends. Germline lookup yields CDR1 KGHSH and CDR2 LQKENI.

This clone was seen a few times. This chain connects TRBV27 to TRBJ2-7, with D hard to call. There are 13 residues in the CDR3. Germline values: CDR1 MNHEY, CDR2 SMNVEV (reference sequence). With 4 bases removed from V and 7 bases from J, the gap between germline ends came to 14 bases. In nucleotides, the CDR3 is TGTGCCAGCAGTTGGGCAGGAGACGGGGAGCAGTACTTC. The encoded protein is CASSWAGDGEQYF.

This chain joins TRBV18 and TRBJ2-7, with TRBD2 identical over 13 bases. There are 17 residues in the CDR3. Unmatched junction bases numbered 8, after V lost 1 base and J lost 5 bases. From germline, CDR1 is KGHSH and CDR2 LQKENI. CDR3: CASSPLRGLAGEDEQYF. DNA for the CDR3: TGTGCCAGCTCACCACTAAGAGGACTAGCGGGAGAGGACGAGCAGTACTTC.

The rearrangement uses TRBV5-1 and TRBJ2-5; perhaps TRBD1 as D (5 bases). The CDR3 contains 14 residues. Per germline, CDR1 SGHRS and CDR2 YFSETQ. Trimming pared 4 bases from V and 1 base from J, leaving 11 bases between. In nucleotides, the CDR3 is TGCGCCAGCAGCGTTCAGGGCTTCCAAGAGACCCAGTACTTC. Translated: CASSVQGFQETQYF.

V is TRBV4-1 and J is TRBJ2-7, with 8 nucleotides matching TRBD2. The V gene end was trimmed by 0 bases and the J gene end by 3 bases; junction bases not matched to a gene: 10. This CDR3 region has 17 residues. Germline CDR1 reads MGHRA; CDR2 reads YSYEKL. CDR3 DNA sequence: TGCGCCAGCAGCCAAGATTCAGGGCCTAGCGGGTACTACGAGCAGTACTTC. The encoded protein is CASSQDSGPSGYYEQYF.

This clone has a handful of counts. This chain connects TRBV6-2 or TRBV6-3 to TRBJ2-7, with TRBD2 matching over 7 bases. Unmatched junction bases numbered 0, after V lost 4 bases and J lost 0 bases. CDR3 length: 13 residues. Per the germline V gene, CDR1 is MNHEY and CDR2 is SVGEGT. CDR3 sequence reads: CASSWDYSYEQYF. The DNA of the CDR3 is TGTGCCAGCAGTTGGGACTACTCCTACGAGCAGTACTTC.

In this sample, this clone turned up once. The chain couples TRBV6-5 to TRBJ2-7; 9 bases line up with TRBD1. CDR1 is MNHEY and CDR2 is SVGAGI in the germline V gene. With 6 bases clipped from V and 3 bases from J, the junction kept 9 bases outside the gene matches. The CDR3 length is 15 residues. The DNA of the CDR3 is TGTGCCAGCAGCGACCGGGACAGGGTAAACTACGAGCAGTACTTC. It translates to CASSDRDRVNYEQYF.

This chain connects TRBV5-1 to TRBJ2-3; D could derive from TRBD1 or TRBD2 (5 bases each). The CDR3 spans 15 residues. Trimming took 4 bases from V and 4 from J, leaving 16 bases between them. Germline lookup yields CDR1 SGHRS and CDR2 YFSETQ. CDR3: CASSEGRVVADTQYF. CDR3 bases: TGCGCCAGCAGCGAGGGCAGGGTAGTTGCAGATACGCAGTATTTT.

V and J are TRBV19 and TRBJ1-1; 9 nucleotides line up with TRBD1. The length of the CDR3 is 13 residues. The J segment lost 5 bases and the V segment lost 7 bases, leaving 5 bases of the junction unmatched. Germline lookup yields CDR1 LNHDA and CDR2 SQIVND (reference sequence). The CDR3 spells CASKVDRGTEAFF. Here the CDR3 DNA reads TGTGCCAGTAAAGTGGACAGGGGAACTGAAGCTTTCTTT.

The J gene is TRBJ2-7, the V gene TRBV6-5; a possible D gene is TRBD1 (6 bases). Germline lookup yields CDR1 MNHEY and CDR2 SVGAGI. Trimming took 6 bases from V and 1 from J, leaving 16 bases between them. The CDR3 sequence is 15 residues long. The CDR3 sequence is CASSRRTDLSYEQYF. DNA of the CDR3: TGTGCCAGCAGCCGCCGGACAGACCTTTCCTACGAGCAGTACTTC.

This rearrangement joins TRBV30 to TRBJ2-5; D is uncertain. The CDR3 consists of 14 residues. Germline V CDR1 and CDR2: GTSNPN, SVGIG (reference sequence). The V and J ends lost 0 bases and 4 bases respectively, with 12 bases between them. CDR3 DNA sequence: TGTGCCTGGAGTGTAAGGGAAGAAGGAGAGACCCAGTACTTC. Protein: CAWSVREEGETQYF.